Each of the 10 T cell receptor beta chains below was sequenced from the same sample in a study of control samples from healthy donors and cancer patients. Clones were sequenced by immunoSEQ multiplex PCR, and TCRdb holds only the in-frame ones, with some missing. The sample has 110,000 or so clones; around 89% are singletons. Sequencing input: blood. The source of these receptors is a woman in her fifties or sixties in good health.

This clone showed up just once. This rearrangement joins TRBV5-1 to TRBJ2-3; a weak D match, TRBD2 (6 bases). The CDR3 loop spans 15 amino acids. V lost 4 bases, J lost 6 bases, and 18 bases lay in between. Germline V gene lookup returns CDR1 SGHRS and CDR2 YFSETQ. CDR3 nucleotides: TGCGCCAGCAGCGTAACTAGCTCGGGTCTCGATACGCAGTATTTT. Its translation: CASSVTSSGLDTQYF.

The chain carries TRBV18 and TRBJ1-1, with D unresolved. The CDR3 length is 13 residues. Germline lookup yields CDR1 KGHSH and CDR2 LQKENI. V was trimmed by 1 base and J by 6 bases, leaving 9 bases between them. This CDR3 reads CASSPQGFAEAFF. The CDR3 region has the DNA TGTGCCAGCTCACCACAGGGTTTCGCTGAAGCTTTCTTT.

CDR3: CASSDPPLMGSNQPQHF. DNA of the CDR3: TGTGCCAGCAGTGACCCCCCATTGATGGGGAGCAATCAGCCCCAGCATTTT. The V gene is TRBV6-1, the J gene TRBJ1-5; D not certain. Trimming cost V 3 bases and J 1 base, with 16 bases left between them. Germline loops: CDR1 MNHNS, CDR2 SASEGT. The CDR3 totals 17 residues.

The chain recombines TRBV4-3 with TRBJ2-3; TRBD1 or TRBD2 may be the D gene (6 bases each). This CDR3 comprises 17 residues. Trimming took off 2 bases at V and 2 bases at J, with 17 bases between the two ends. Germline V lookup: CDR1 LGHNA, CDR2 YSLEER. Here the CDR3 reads CASSQRLLGGYTDTQYF. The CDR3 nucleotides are TGCGCCAGCAGCCAACGCCTCTTAGGGGGGTACACAGATACGCAGTATTTT.

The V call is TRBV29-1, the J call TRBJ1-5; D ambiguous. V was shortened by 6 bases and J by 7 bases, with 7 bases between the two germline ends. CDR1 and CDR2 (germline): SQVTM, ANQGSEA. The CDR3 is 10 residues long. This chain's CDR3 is CSVGSQPQHF. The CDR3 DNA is TGCAGCGTCGGATCCCAGCCCCAGCATTTT.

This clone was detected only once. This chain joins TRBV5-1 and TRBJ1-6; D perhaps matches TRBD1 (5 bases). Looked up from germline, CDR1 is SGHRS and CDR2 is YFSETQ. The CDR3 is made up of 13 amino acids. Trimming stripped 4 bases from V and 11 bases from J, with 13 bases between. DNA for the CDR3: TGCGCCAGCAGCGCGGGGGGTGTTCCACCCCTCCACTTT. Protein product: CASSAGGVPPLHF.

The CDR3, as DNA: TGTGCCAGCAGCTTAGGGAGGATTTCAGATACGCAGTATTTT. Its protein product is CASSLGRISDTQYF. The rearrangement uses TRBV11-2 and TRBJ2-3, with a tentative D call TRBD2 (5 bases). The length of the CDR3 is 14 residues. Germline V gene lookup returns CDR1 SGHAT and CDR2 FQNNGV. V was clipped by 1 base and J by 4 bases, with 9 bases between them.

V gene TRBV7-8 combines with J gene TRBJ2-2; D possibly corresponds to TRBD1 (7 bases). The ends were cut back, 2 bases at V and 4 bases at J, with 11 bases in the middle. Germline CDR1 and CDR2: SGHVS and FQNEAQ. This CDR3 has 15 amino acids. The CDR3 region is CASSLRQGGTGELFF. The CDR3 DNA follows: TGTGCCAGCAGCTTACGACAGGGAGGCACCGGGGAGCTGTTTTTT.

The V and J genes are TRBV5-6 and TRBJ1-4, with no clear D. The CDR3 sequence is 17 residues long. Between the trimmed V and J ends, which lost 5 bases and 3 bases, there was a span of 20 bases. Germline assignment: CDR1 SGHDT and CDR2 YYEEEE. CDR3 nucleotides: TGTGCCAGCAGGCCCGGGGTCCAAACTAGGGCTAATGAAAAACTGTTTTTT. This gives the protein CASRPGVQTRANEKLFF.

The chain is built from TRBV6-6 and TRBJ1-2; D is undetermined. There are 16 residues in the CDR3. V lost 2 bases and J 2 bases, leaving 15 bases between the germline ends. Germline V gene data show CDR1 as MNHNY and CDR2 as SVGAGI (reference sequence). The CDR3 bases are TGTGCCAGCAGTTACCCCACAGTTACGACGAACTATGGCTACACCTTC. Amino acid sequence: CASSYPTVTTNYGYTF.